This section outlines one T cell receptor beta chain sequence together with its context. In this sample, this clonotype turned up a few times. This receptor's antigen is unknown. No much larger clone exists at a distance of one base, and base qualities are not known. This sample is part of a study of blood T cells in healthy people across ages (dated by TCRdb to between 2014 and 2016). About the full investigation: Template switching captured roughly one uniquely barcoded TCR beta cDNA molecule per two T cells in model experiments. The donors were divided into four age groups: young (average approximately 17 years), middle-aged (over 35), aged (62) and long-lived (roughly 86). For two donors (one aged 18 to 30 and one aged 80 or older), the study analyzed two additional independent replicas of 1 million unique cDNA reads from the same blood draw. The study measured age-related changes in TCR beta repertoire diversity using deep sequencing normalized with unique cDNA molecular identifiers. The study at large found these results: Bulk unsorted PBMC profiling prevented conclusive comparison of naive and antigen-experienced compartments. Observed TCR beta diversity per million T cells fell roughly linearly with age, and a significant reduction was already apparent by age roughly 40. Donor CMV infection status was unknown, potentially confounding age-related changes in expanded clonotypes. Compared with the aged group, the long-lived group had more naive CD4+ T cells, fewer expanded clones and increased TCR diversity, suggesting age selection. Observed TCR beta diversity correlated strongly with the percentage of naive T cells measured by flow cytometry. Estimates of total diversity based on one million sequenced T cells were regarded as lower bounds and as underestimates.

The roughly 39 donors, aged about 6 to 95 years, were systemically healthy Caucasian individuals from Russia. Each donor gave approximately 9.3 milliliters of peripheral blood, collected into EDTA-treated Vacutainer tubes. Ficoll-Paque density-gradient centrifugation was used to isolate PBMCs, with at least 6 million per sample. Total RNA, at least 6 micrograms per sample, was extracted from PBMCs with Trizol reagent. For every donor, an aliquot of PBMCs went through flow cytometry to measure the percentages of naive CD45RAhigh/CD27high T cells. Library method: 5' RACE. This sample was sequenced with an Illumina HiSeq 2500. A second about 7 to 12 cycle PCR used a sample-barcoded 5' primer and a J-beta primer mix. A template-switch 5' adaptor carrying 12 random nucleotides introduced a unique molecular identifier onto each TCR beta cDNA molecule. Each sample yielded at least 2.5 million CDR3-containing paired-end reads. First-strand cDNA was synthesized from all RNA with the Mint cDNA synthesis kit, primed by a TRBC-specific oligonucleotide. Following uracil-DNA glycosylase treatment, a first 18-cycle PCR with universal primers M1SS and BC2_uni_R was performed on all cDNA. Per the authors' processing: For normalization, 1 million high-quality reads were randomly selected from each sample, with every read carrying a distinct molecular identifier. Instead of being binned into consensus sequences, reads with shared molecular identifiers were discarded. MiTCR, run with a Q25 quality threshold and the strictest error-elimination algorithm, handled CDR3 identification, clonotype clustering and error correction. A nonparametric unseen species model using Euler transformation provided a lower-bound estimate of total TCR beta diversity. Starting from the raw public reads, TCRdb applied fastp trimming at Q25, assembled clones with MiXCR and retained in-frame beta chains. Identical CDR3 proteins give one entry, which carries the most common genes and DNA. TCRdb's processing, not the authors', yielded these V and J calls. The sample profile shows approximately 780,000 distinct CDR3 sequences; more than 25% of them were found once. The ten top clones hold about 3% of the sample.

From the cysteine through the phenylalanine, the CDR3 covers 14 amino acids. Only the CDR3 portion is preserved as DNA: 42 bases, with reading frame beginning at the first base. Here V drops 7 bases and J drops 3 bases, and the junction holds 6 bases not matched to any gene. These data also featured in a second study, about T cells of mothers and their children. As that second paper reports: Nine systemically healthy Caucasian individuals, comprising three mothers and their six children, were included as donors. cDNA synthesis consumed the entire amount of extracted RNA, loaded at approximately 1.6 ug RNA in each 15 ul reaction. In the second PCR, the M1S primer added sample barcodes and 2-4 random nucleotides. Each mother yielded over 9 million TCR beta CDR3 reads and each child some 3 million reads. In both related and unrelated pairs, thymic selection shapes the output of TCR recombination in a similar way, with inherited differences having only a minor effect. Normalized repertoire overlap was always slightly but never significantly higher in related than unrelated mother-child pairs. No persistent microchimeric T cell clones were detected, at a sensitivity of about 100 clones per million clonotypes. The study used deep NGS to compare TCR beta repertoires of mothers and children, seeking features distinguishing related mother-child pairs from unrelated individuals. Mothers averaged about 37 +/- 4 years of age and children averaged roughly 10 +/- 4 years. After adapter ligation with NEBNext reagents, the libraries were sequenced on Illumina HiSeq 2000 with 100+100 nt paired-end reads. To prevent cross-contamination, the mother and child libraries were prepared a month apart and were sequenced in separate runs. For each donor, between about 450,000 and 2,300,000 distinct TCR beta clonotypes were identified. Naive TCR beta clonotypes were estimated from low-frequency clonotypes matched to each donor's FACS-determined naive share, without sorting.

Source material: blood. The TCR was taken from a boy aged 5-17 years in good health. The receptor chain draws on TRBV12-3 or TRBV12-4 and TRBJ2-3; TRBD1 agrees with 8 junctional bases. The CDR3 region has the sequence CASTWTGMTDTQYF. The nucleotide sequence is TGTGCCAGCACTTGGACAGGGATGACAGATACGCAGTATTTT.